This T cell receptor beta chain was profiled in a study of shared clonotypes between healthy human individuals. The study, taken as a whole, reports: Relative to memory subsets, naive subsets generally showed larger estimated richness.

The germline V gene has CDR1 SGHVS and CDR2 FQNEAQ. The CDR3 has 15 amino acids. The germline V and J ends were trimmed by 5 bases and 6 bases, with 19 bases remaining between them. The naive CD8 subset, CD45RO-negative cells positively selected for CCR7, excluded terminally differentiated effector memory CD45RA+ cells. Sequenced by immunoSEQ multiplex PCR; TCRdb stores in-frame clones only, minus some. This sample has about 1.9 million clones, with around 95% found just once. Concerning this clone itself: As yet, its antigen is unknown.

V is TRBV7-8 and J is TRBJ1-2, with a possible D match to TRBD1 (5 bases). Sequencing was performed on naive CD8+ T cells from PBMCs. This clonotype originated in a man between 18 and 29 years old in good health. Some clones in this sample may be carry-over from other donors' samples. CDR3 region: CASSRDVSLLDGYTF. The CDR3 DNA is TGTGCCAGCAGCCGGGACGTCTCCCTCCTAGATGGCTACACCTTC.